This T cell receptor (beta chain) emerged from a study of shared clonotypes between healthy human individuals. CDR3 length equals 16 residues. Germline loops: CDR1 SGHNT, CDR2 YYREEE (reference sequence). V gave up 4 bases and J gave up 0 bases, with 17 bases separating them. Several immunoSEQ plates received, in even portions, the genomic DNA of each subset. Sequenced by immunoSEQ multiplex PCR; TCRdb stores in-frame clones only, minus some. The sample consists of 2 million to 2.5 million clones, roughly 90% of them appearing once. This receptor was identified in a man younger than 35 in good health. Some clones in this sample may be carry-over from other donors' samples. Sequenced material: naive CD4+ T cells from PBMCs. Subset of the sample: CD45RA+ positively selected. This chain connects TRBV5-4 to TRBJ2-7; D perhaps matches TRBD2 (6 bases). CDR3 nucleotides: TGTGCCAGCAGCCCCGGGACTCGGCCGAGCTCCTACGAGCAGTACTTC. It encodes CASSPGTRPSSYEQYF.